This paragraph covers one TCR beta chain sequence. The antigen this receptor binds is unknown. Within one base of it there is no much larger clone, and no base qualities were kept. This sample was included in a study of OX40 agonist ivuxolimab in advanced cancers. About the investigation overall: Ivuxolimab, which targeted the costimulatory receptor OX40 (CD134), was an agonistic, fully human IgG2 monoclonal antibody. The point of sequencing TCRbeta in the periphery was to test whether ivuxolimab changed TCR sequence diversity and drove clonal T-cell expansion. Intravenous ivuxolimab was administered to patients every 2 weeks at six dose levels: 0.01, 0.1, 0.3, 1.5, 3 and 10 mg/kg. Among the roughly 50 dose-escalation patients, about 19 had hepatocellular carcinoma, around 15 melanoma, 9 renal cell carcinoma and 9 head and neck cancer. Three dose-escalation patients achieved partial responses, one with hepatocellular carcinoma and two with cutaneous melanoma. The dose-escalation cohort was over 70% male with a mean age of approximately 60 years, ranging from roughly 23 to 79. Prior anti-PD-1, anti-PD-L1 or anti-CTLA-4 therapy was permitted, and checkpoint inhibitors had been received by about two fifths of dose-escalation patients. The paper reports the monotherapy dose-escalation portion (N ≈ 50 patients) of the phase I ivuxolimab trial. The investigation overall reported the following: Partial responders in the 0.1-3.0 mg/kg groups had among the lowest normalized peripheral clonal expansion, especially among CD8+ T cells. Which antigens the clonally expanded peripheral T cells were specific for was not determined. After ivuxolimab, CD8+ T cells had more expanded clones than CD4+ T cells on average. Clonal expansion of both CD4+ and CD8+ blood T cells was observed from baseline to week 6 at doses 0.1 to 3.0 mg/kg. Low levels of normalized T-cell clonal expansion were also shown by some nonresponding patients.

Genomic DNA was extracted from sorted cells for sequencing of the TCRbeta CDR3 region. The immunoSEQ Assay was used to sequence the TCRbeta CDR3 regions. The source is immuneACCESS, and TCRdb retained only in-frame sequences with V and J called. Part of the clones is not carried over; for the studies checked, unresolved V genes explain less than half of this, and the remainder is unexplained. The sample table records 50,000 to 75,000 clones; 85% to 90% of these occur just once. The leading ten clones occupy roughly 0.75% of the sample. Patients with a history of autoimmune disease or receiving systemic immunosuppression were excluded from the trial. Peripheral blood for TCR sequencing was collected from all dose cohorts at baseline, on cycle 4 day 1, and on cycle 7 day 1. Samples were obtained from an open-label, multicenter, first-in-human phase I dose-escalation trial of ivuxolimab. The trial enrolled adults with locally advanced or metastatic head and neck squamous cell, hepatocellular, melanoma or renal cell carcinoma. Before TCR sequencing, CD4+ T cells and CD8+ T cells were sorted from peripheral blood as separate populations.

Trimming at the junction amounts to 0 bases on V and 5 bases on J, and the germline ends lie 13 bases apart. Via the germline V gene (reference sequence), CDR1 is LNHNV and CDR2 YYDKDF. Reading from cysteine to phenylalanine, the CDR3 counts 15 amino acids. Of all the DNA, just the CDR3 is kept, 45 bases in frame from base 1. The clonotype originates from an adult with an advanced solid tumor such as melanoma, head and neck, liver or kidney cancer. The chain is encoded by TRBV15 joined to TRBJ1-2; no D segment can be confidently identified. The source material was CD4+ or CD8+ T cells sorted from blood, sampled in a trial of the OX40 agonist ivuxolimab. The nucleotides are TGTGCCACCAGCAGAGAAGTAGGCCCCCAATATGGCTACACCTTC. This translates into CATSREVGPQYGYTF. Beyond the CDR3, the reference TRBV15 and TRBJ1-2 genes provide the residues; the full variable domain reads: DAMVIQNPRYQVTQFGKPVTLSCSQTLNHNVMYWYQQKSSQAPKLLFHYYDKDFNNEADTPDNFQSRRPNTSFCFLDIRSPGLGDTAMYLCATSREVGPQYGYTFGSGTRLTVV.